One and the same sample provided the 5 T cell receptor beta chains below, sequenced in a study of T cell responses to AZD1222 COVID-19 vaccine. Profiled with immunoSEQ multiplex PCR; TCRdb holds only in-frame clones, not every one. The sample carries under 200,000 clones, 88% recorded once. The sample consisted of peripheral blood, taken 28 days after the second AZD1222 dose. These TCRs come from an adult who received the AZD1222 COVID-19 vaccine.

The CDR3 nucleotides are TGTGCCAGCAGCTTAGGACCCCCGGGGACCGGGGAGCTGTTTTTT. Translating it yields CASSLGPPGTGELFF. The chain has TRBV7-2 and TRBJ2-2; a weak D match, TRBD2 (5 bases). This CDR3 is 15 amino acids long. V lost 1 base, J lost 5 bases, and 11 bases lay in between. Germline V gene lookup returns CDR1 SGHTA and CDR2 FQGNSA.

For the CDR3, the DNA is TGTGCCAGCAGCCCGAATGGACAGGGGGCTTCTGAAGCTTTCTTT. It encodes CASSPNGQGASEAFF. The chain combines TRBV9 with TRBJ1-1, with 11 bases matching TRBD1. The junction had 8 bases not matched to a gene; V was cut back by 4 bases and J by 6 bases. The germline gives CDR1 SGDLS, CDR2 YYNGEE. The CDR3 is made up of 15 amino acids.

The chain uses TRBV4-3 and TRBJ2-7; D remains ambiguous. Germline assignment: CDR1 LGHNA and CDR2 YSLEER. The V end lost 1 base, the J end lost 4 bases, and 8 bases lay between the germline ends. The CDR3 consists of 13 residues. CDR3 loop: CASSQALLYEQYF. Written as DNA, the CDR3 is TGCGCCAGCAGCCAAGCCCTTCTATACGAGCAGTACTTC.

The rearrangement joins TRBV5-4 to TRBJ2-7; a weak D match, TRBD1 (5 bases). Germline V CDR1 and CDR2: SGHNT, YYREEE (reference sequence). The CDR3 extends over 16 amino acids. The germline V and J ends were trimmed by 0 bases and 6 bases, with 19 bases remaining between them. The CDR3 sequence is CASSLGAGLEVGEQYF. The DNA for the CDR3 is TGTGCCAGCAGCTTGGGGGCAGGGCTCGAGGTGGGCGAGCAGTACTTC.

The chain has TRBV7-9 and TRBJ2-7, with 8 bases that match TRBD1. With V trimmed by 1 base and J by 6 bases, 8 bases remained unmatched. From germline, CDR1 is SEHNR and CDR2 FQNEAQ (reference sequence). The CDR3 extends over 15 amino acids. The CDR3 coding sequence is TGTGCCAGCAGCTTAGAGGACAGGGATTACGCCGAGCAGTACTTC. This codes for CASSLEDRDYAEQYF.